This T cell receptor (beta chain) appears in the sequencing data of a study of STAT5B mutations in CD4+ large granular lymphocyte leukemia. Germline CDR1 reads SNHLY; CDR2 reads FYNNEI. The germline V and J ends were trimmed by 4 bases and 9 bases, with 10 bases remaining between them. The CDR3 has 12 residues. Control samples were healthy donors' buffy coats. Study-level findings and limits: No patients shared main leukemic clonotypes, though 20% to 25% appeared at low frequency elsewhere.

This table comes from immunoSEQ multiplex PCR, and its TCRdb copy is limited to in-frame clones, with some not included. The repertoire consists of 30,000 to 40,000 clones, with approximately 69% occurring once and the leading ten covering approximately 2.7%. This clone showed up just a few times. Its antigen remains unidentified. The receptor comes from a human donor in good health. J is TRBJ2-1 and V is TRBV2; no reliable D call. Sequencing used CD4+ T cells from blood buffy coats. The CDR3 DNA follows: TGTGCCAGCAGTGTCCCTCCCAGTGAGCAGTTCTTC. The encoded protein is CASSVPPSEQFF.